This T cell receptor beta chain comes out of a study of neurological immune-mediated disorders (dated by TCRdb to between 2018 and 2020). About the full investigation: Peripheral blood TCR-beta repertoires from patients with HTLV-I-associated myelopathy (HAM/TSP), patients with multiple sclerosis, and healthy controls were compared in the study using UMI-based sequencing. The 90 to 110 TCR-beta libraries included longitudinal samples, technical triplicates and paired sorted CD4+ and CD8+ T-cell subsets alongside PBMC samples. The cohort comprised 68 subjects: roughly 15 HAM/TSP patients, around 34 multiple sclerosis patients and around 20 healthy controls. Study-wide conclusions, independent of this receptor: The highest TCR clonal expansion was observed in HAM/TSP patients, whereas the lowest was observed in MS patients, even when compared with healthy controls. No identical CDR3 amino acid sequences were shared among expanded clones across subjects, suggesting private TCR-beta repertoires in all groups.

cDNA synthesis used template-switch 5'RACE with a primer carrying a 10-nucleotide random unique molecular identifier tagging each TCR transcript. Every sequencing run covered 15-18 subjects and yielded more than 170 million TCR-beta sequences. The RNeasy kit was used for extraction of total RNA. The KAPA Real-time Library Amplification kit was used to amplify TCR-beta VDJ regions with primers targeting the TCR constant region and the 5'RACE anchor. Sample indexes and Illumina adaptors were added in a first PCR, and a second PCR then increased library yield. After purification with Ampure beads, the TCR product of roughly 650 bp was size-selected on a 2% E-gel SizeSelection system. Before pooling, libraries had their quality checked on a Bioanalyzer, their concentration measured with Qubit, and their quantity determined with the Kapa Library Quantification kit. An Illumina HiSeq 2500 sequenced the libraries paired-end 2 x 150 bp. To increase sequence diversity, roughly 24-31% phiX was spiked into each library pool. As for how the authors treated the data: The quality-filtered reads were processed with the UMI-based MiGEC pipeline, whose error correction step removed more than 80% of the raw TCR sequences. IMGT germline references were used for alignment of VDJ genes, and clonotypes were defined by a unique CDR3 amino acid sequence together with V-J genes. Clonal expansion, Shannon diversity, and CDR3 relatedness (CalcPairwiseDistances, ClusterSamples) were evaluated with VDJtools, and phylogenetic trees were built with CLCbio workbench. A clone was classed as expanded if it had 8 or more unique UMIs, a cutoff based on coefficient-of-variation modelling across technical triplicates. The public reads were run again by TCRdb, first through fastp at Q25 and then through MiXCR, and only productive beta chains were kept. Each entry is one CDR3 protein sequence, shown with its most common DNA and genes. V and J calls and clone size were set by TCRdb, not the authors. The sample contains approximately 30,000 distinct CDR3 sequences, 4% of them found a single time. Around a quarter of the sample rests with the top ten.

The healthy controls were volunteers from a blood bank in Maryland, USA. Sorted-subset TCR libraries were prepared from around 1 million sorted CD4+ or CD8+ T cells. Peripheral blood was subjected to Ficoll-Hypaque density gradient centrifugation to isolate PBMCs, which were then cryopreserved in liquid nitrogen. The study also sequenced paired sorted CD4+ and CD8+ subsets from healthy controls, HAM/TSP patients and MS patients. The CDR3 covers 13 residues, taking in both the cysteine and the phenylalanine. The read is trimmed to its CDR3 DNA, 39 bases read in frame from base 1. V lost 6 bases and J lost 4 bases; the stretch between them is 15 bases long. CDR1 is given as SQVTM and CDR2 as ANQGSEA, both from the germline V gene. This clonotype occurred many times. Its antigen is not yet known. Per-base quality was not reported, and no clone a single base away is much larger than it.

The chain is assembled from TRBV29-1 and TRBJ1-1; possibly the D gene is TRBD1, per 5 matching bases. The TCR sequence derives from a woman aged 40 to 50 in good health. The sequenced material came from CD4+ T cells from blood. The DNA is TGCAGCGTCCTCGGGGGGGGGGTCACTGAAGCTTTCTTT. It translates to CSVLGGGVTEAFF.